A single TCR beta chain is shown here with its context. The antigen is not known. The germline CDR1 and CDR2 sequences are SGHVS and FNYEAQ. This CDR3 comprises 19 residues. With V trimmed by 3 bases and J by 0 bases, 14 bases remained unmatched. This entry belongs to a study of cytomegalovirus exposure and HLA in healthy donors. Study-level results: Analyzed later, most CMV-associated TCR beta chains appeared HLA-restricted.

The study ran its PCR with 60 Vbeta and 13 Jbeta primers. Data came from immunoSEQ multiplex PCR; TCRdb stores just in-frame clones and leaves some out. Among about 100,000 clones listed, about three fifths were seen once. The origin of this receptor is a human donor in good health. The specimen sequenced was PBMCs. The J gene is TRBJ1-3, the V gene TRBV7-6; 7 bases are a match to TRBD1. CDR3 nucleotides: TGTGCCAGCAGCTTCACGATCGGACAGGATATTTTCTCTGGAAACACCATATATTTT. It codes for CASSFTIGQDIFSGNTIYF.